Each of the 2 T cell receptor beta chains below was sequenced from the same sample in a study of T-cell reconstitution after alpha-beta-depleted transplantation in children. Preparation of the TCRbeta library used unique molecular identifiers. TCRdb processed the PCR reads anew with MiXCR; each CDR3 protein has one entry. Of some 590,000 distinct CDR3 sequences in the sample, over 9.5% are singletons; the top ten hold around 4%. The sample here was PBMCs from the stem cell graft donor, taken from the stem cell graft. Source of these receptors: a human donor who donated a stem cell graft to a child with acute myeloid leukemia.

This clonotype has at least ten counts. The chain combines TRBV5-6 with TRBJ2-3, with D possibly matching TRBD2 (6 bases). The CDR3 extends over 12 amino acids. Trimming cost V 2 bases and J 5 bases, with 6 bases left between them. Per the germline V gene, CDR1 is SGHDT and CDR2 is YYEEEE. CDR3 protein: CASSFSGDTQYF. CDR3 coding DNA: TGTGCCAGCAGCTTTAGCGGAGATACGCAGTATTTT.

This clonotype turned up a few times. The chain employs TRBV30 and TRBJ1-1; D might be TRBD1 (5 bases). The CDR3 totals 13 residues. Germline lookup yields CDR1 GTSNPN and CDR2 SVGIG (reference sequence). Trimming left V 3 bases short and J 0 bases short, with 8 bases between. This chain's CDR3 is CAWRSGVNTEAFF. For the CDR3, the DNA is TGTGCCTGGAGGTCGGGGGTGAACACTGAAGCTTTCTTT.